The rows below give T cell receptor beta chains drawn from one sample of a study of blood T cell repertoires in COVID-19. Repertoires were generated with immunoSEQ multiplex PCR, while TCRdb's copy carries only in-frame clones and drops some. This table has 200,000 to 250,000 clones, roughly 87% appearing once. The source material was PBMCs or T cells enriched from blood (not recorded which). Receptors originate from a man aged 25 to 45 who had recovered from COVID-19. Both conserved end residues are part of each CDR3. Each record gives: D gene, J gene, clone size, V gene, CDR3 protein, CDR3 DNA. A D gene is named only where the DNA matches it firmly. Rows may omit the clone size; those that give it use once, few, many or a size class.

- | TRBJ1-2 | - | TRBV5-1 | CASHPGVSDGYTF | TGCGCCAGCCACCCTGGTGTGAGCGATGGCTACACCTTC
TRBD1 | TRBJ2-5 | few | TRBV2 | CAGGQGMGTQYF | TGTGCCGGAGGACAGGGGATGGGGACCCAGTACTTC
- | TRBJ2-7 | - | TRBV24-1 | CATSDTPPRYEQYF | TGTGCCACCAGTGATACCCCCCCCAGATACGAGCAGTACTTC
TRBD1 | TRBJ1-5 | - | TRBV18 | CASSARDSSNQPQHF | TGTGCCAGCTCAGCCCGGGACAGTAGCAATCAGCCCCAGCATTTT
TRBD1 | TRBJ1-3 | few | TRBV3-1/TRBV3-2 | CASSQEGDSAGNTIYF | TGTGCCAGCAGCCAAGAAGGGGACAGCGCTGGAAACACCATATATTTT
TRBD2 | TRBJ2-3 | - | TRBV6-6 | CASSPIAGASSTDTQYF | TGTGCCAGCAGTCCTATAGCGGGAGCGTCTAGCACAGATACGCAGTATTTT
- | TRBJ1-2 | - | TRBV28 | CASSSHSRGYTF | TGTGCCAGCAGTTCTCACAGTCGCGGCTACACCTTC
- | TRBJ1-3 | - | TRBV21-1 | CASSKAPGSAGNTIYF | TGTGCCAGCAGCAAAGCGCCGGGGTCTGCTGGAAACACCATATATTTT
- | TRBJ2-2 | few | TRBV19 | CASSTRAGFTGELFF | TGTGCCAGTAGTACCCGAGCGGGTTTCACCGGGGAGCTGTTTTTT
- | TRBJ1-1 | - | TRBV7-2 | CASSLGANTEAFF | TGTGCCAGCAGCTTAGGGGCGAACACTGAAGCTTTCTTT
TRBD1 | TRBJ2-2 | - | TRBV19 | CASSSPSGQGTGELFF | TGTGCCAGTAGTTCTCCCTCCGGACAGGGAACCGGGGAGCTGTTTTTT
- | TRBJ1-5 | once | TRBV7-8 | CASSSSLQGFNQPQHF | TGTGCCAGCAGCTCTTCCCTTCAGGGTTTCAATCAGCCCCAGCATTTT
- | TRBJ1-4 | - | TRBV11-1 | CASSLSPGNNEKLFF | TGTGCCAGCAGCTTATCGCCCGGGAACAATGAAAAACTGTTTTTT
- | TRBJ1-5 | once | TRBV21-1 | CASSAGRSNQPQHF | TGTGCCAGCAGCGCGGGAAGGAGCAATCAGCCCCAGCATTTT
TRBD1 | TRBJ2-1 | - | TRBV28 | CASRPVDRGNNEQFF | TGTGCCAGCAGACCAGTGGACAGGGGTAACAATGAGCAGTTCTTC
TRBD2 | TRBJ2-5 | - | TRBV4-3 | CASSQGNTGGQETQYF | TGCGCCAGCAGCCAAGGAAATACGGGGGGTCAAGAGACCCAGTACTTC
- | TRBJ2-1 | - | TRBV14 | CASSKLQGVYEQFF | TGTGCCAGCAGCAAATTACAGGGAGTTTATGAGCAGTTCTTC
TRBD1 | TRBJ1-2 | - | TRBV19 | CASSQDRGYGYTF | TGTGCCAGTAGTCAAGACAGGGGATATGGCTACACCTTC
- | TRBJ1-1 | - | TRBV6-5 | CASIGLGGQGTEAFF | TGTGCCAGCATCGGATTGGGCGGGCAGGGGACTGAAGCTTTCTTT
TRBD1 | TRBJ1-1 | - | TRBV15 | CATSSGQGIGTEAFF | TGTGCCACCAGCAGCGGACAGGGAATTGGCACTGAAGCTTTCTTT